The 12 T cell receptor beta chains below all came from one sample that was sequenced in a study of blood T cells in healthy people across ages. Using a J-beta primer mix together with a sample-barcoded 5' primer, a second PCR was run for about 6 to 11 cycles. Each CDR3 protein gets one entry after TCRdb re-called the 5' RACE reads with MiXCR. The sample has 1.5 million to 2 million distinct CDR3 sequences, about 50% seen once; the top ten hold less than 2.5%. Sequences were obtained from blood. All receptors derive from a middle-aged woman in good health.

This clonotype was observed a few times. The CDR3 loop is CASRRDTTQETQYF. The DNA of the CDR3 is TGCGCCAGCAGACGCGACACGACCCAAGAGACCCAGTACTTC. V usage is TRBV5-1 and J usage is TRBJ2-5; D remains unclear. V lost 5 bases, J lost 1 base, and 12 bases lay in between. Germline CDR1 reads SGHRS; CDR2 reads YFSETQ. This CDR3 has 14 residues.

This clonotype was seen a single time. V usage is TRBV13 and J usage is TRBJ2-1; 10 nucleotides line up with TRBD1. The germline V gene encodes CDR1 PRHDT and CDR2 FYEKMQ (reference sequence). The CDR3 spans 18 residues. J lost 0 bases, V lost 1 base, and 6 bases had no gene match. The DNA of the CDR3 is TGTGCCAGCAGCTTAGTGGGACAGGGGTCGAACTCCTACAATGAGCAGTTCTTC. It is translated as CASSLVGQGSNSYNEQFF.

The V gene is TRBV10-2, the J gene TRBJ2-7, with D perhaps matching TRBD1 (5 bases). CDR1 is WSHSY, CDR2 SAAADI, per germline. V lost 2 bases and J 5 bases, leaving 13 bases between the germline ends. The CDR3 is 14 amino acids. The CDR3 here is CASSENGRADEQYF. The CDR3 DNA reads as TGCGCCAGCAGTGAGAACGGCAGGGCCGACGAGCAGTACTTC.

The V call is TRBV12-5, the J call TRBJ2-7; maybe TRBD1 (5 bases). The CDR3 is made up of 18 amino acids. Germline V gives CDR1 LGHNT, CDR2 FRNRAP. The ends were cut back, 0 bases at V and 10 bases at J, with 28 bases in the middle. This CDR3 reads CASGLVVEDGPGKEAQYF. As DNA, the CDR3 is TGTGCTAGTGGTTTGGTAGTTGAAGATGGGCCAGGGAAAGAGGCCCAGTACTTC.

On this clonotype: This may come from a read error, since a much larger clone is one base off. The gene calls are TRBV29-1 and TRBJ2-7; 10 positions match TRBD1. The DNA end is more similar to TRBJ2-5, so the J call may be wrong. The germline V gene has CDR1 SQVTM and CDR2 ANQGSEA. The CDR3 is 16 amino acids. DNA of the CDR3: TGCAGCGTGCGTACGTCCGGGACAGGGGTAGGGGAGACCCAGTACTTC. Protein product: CSVRTSGTGVGETQYF.

The chain recombines TRBV5-1 with TRBJ2-5, with 10 positions matching TRBD2. The DNA end is more similar to TRBJ2-7, so the J call may be wrong. This CDR3 has 16 residues. Germline CDR1 SGHRS, CDR2 YFSETQ. CDR3 DNA: TGCGCCAGCAGCTTGGTCCCTAGCGGGGGTACAGACGAGCAGTACTTC. Amino acids: CASSLVPSGGTDEQYF.

This clonotype was seen a handful of times. This rearrangement joins TRBV7-2 to TRBJ1-5; TRBD1 agrees at 7 bases. Germline assignment: CDR1 SGHTA and CDR2 FQGNSA. The CDR3 is 17 residues long. Trimming took 2 bases from V and 0 from J; bases not matched to a gene: 7. This chain's CDR3 is CASSLRQGSYSNQPQHF. The CDR3 DNA sequence: TGTGCCAGCAGCTTACGACAGGGTAGTTATAGCAATCAGCCCCAGCATTTT.

The CDR3 DNA reads TGTGCCAGCAGTTTATCCCGGACAGGGGAAACATACGAGCAGTACTTC. Translating it yields CASSLSRTGETYEQYF. The chain uses TRBV27 and TRBJ2-7; 9 bases agree with TRBD1. The CDR3 has 16 residues. Germline CDR1 reads MNHEY; CDR2 reads SMNVEV (reference sequence). V shed 0 bases and J 4 bases; nucleotides not matched to a gene: 7.

The chain links TRBV25-1 to TRBJ1-2; weak D call: TRBD1 (5 bases). Looked up from germline, CDR1 is MGHDK and CDR2 is SYGVNS. The CDR3 contains 15 residues. V was trimmed by 4 bases and J by 0 bases, leaving 12 bases between them. CDR3 DNA: TGTGCCAGCAGTGTTGGGGACGGACCTAACTATGGCTACACCTTC. It specifies CASSVGDGPNYGYTF.

This rearrangement joins TRBV27 to TRBJ2-3; the match to TRBD1 covers 7 bases. V was pared by 4 bases and J by 5 bases, with 15 bases of the junction left unmatched. The length of the CDR3 is 17 residues. CDR1 is MNHEY and CDR2 is SMNVEV in the germline V gene (reference sequence). The CDR3 coding sequence is TGTGCCAGCAGTTCGAGACAGGGTAGGACCTCACAAGATACGCAGTATTTT. Translating gives CASSSRQGRTSQDTQYF.

V and J are TRBV7-3 and TRBJ2-3; D is undetermined. This CDR3 contains 14 residues. V lost 4 bases and J lost 0, with 8 bases in between. CDR1 SGHTA and CDR2 FQGTGA come from the germline V gene. This CDR3 is CASSSLFSTDTQYF. The DNA for the CDR3 is TGTGCCAGCAGCTCTCTTTTTAGCACAGATACGCAGTATTTT.

This chain links TRBV20-1 with TRBJ2-1, with a tentative D call TRBD2 (7 bases). CDR3 length: 13 residues. Per the germline V gene, CDR1 is DFQATT and CDR2 is SNEGSKA (reference sequence). Deletions cut 4 bases from V and 5 bases from J, with 12 bases between. In DNA form, the CDR3 reads TGCAGTGCTATCGAGGGGGGGCACAATGAGCAGTTCTTC. Its translation: CSAIEGGHNEQFF.